This record looks at one TCR beta chain sequence and its context. The junction departs from germline at one end; a sequencing error may be responsible. This specimen comes from a study of blood T cell repertoires in COVID-19. Study-wide context: PBMCs, B-cell-depleted T cells, or T cells were the source of the cDNA or gDNA that made up the material.

Data came from immunoSEQ multiplex PCR; TCRdb stores just in-frame clones and leaves some out. The sample has tens of thousands of clones; around 87% are singletons. Germline CDR1 is SSHAT and CDR2 is FNYEAQ (reference sequence). CDR3 length: 15 residues. Sample: peripheral blood. The V and J genes are TRBV7-7 and TRBJ2-7, with 9 bases that match TRBD1. The TCR was taken from a woman aged 80 or over with COVID-19, enrolled during active disease. As DNA, the CDR3 is TGTGCTAGCAGCTTAGCGACAGGGGGATCCTACGAGCAGTACTTC. Residues: CASSLATGGSYEQYF.